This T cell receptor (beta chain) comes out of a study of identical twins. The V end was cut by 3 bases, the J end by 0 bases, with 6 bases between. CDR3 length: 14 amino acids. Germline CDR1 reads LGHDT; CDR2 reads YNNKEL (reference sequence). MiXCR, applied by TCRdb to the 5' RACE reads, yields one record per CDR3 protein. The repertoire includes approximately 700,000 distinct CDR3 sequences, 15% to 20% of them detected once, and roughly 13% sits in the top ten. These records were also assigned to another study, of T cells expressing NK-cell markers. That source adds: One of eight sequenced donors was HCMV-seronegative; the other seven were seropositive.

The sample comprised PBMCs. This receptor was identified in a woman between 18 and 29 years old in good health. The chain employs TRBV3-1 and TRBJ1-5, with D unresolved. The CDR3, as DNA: TGTGCCAGCAGCCACGATTATAGCAATCAGCCCCAGCATTTT. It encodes CASSHDYSNQPQHF.